What follows are 31 T cell receptor beta chains derived from one specimen sequenced in a study of tumor-infiltrating lymphocytes in primary liver carcinoma. In addition to blood RNA drawn from unsorted whole blood, germline DNA was extracted. Making TCR beta cDNA involved around 520 ng total RNA and a constant-region primer. The TCR beta library was amplified through three nested multiplex PCR rounds in a modified ARM-PCR procedure. TRBV1-TRBV30 forward and Cbeta reverse primers drove the first two approximately 11-cycle rounds. TCRdb ran MiXCR on the multiplex PCR reads and lists one entry per CDR3 protein. The sample holds almost 200,000 distinct CDR3 sequences, less than 65% seen once. Material: peripheral blood. These receptors originate from a woman aged 60-75 years with primary liver carcinoma and hepatitis B virus infection.

This clonotype was seen at least ten times. The chain is built from TRBV4-1 and TRBJ2-5; D is unresolved. Germline V gene lookup returns CDR1 MGHRA and CDR2 YSYEKL. V lost 8 bases and J lost 5, with 24 bases in between. CDR3 length: 16 residues. This CDR3 reads CASSTTWGYVGETQYF. In DNA, the CDR3 is TGCGCCAGCTCCACAACTTGGGGATATGTTGGGGAGACCCAGTACTTC.

The chain combines TRBV12-3 or TRBV12-4 with TRBJ1-5, with a tentative D call TRBD1 (5 bases). V was pared by 3 bases and J by 0 bases, with 12 bases between. This CDR3 is built from 16 residues. This CDR3 is CASSFEGFNSNQPQHF. The CDR3 nucleotides are TGTGCCAGCAGTTTTGAGGGGTTTAATAGCAATCAGCCCCAGCATTTT.

The chain has TRBV30 and TRBJ2-1; TRBD2 might be the D (5 bases). This CDR3 is built from 16 residues. The germline V gene encodes CDR1 GTSNPN and CDR2 SVGIG (reference sequence). The germline V and J ends were trimmed by 4 bases and 4 bases, with 20 bases remaining between them. The CDR3 nucleotides read TGTGCCTGGATTACCCGAAGCGGATCTTCTTACAATGAGCAGTTCTTC. Translated, it gives CAWITRSGSSYNEQFF.

As regards this clonotype: No conserved phenylalanine or tryptophan is present at the end of the CDR3, so a read error is the likely explanation. The genes are TRBV11-2 and TRBJ1-1, with a tentative D call TRBD1 (5 bases). V was shortened by 4 bases and J by 4 bases, with 19 bases between the two germline ends. Germline V gene lookup returns CDR1 SGHAT and CDR2 FQNNGV. The CDR3 is 16 residues long. The CDR3 coding sequence is TGTGCCAGCAGCTCCTTAACAGGAGATTGGAGCACTGAAGCTTTCATT. Translating it yields CASSSLTGDWSTEAFI.

The chain links TRBV11-3 to TRBJ2-1; the match to TRBD1 covers 11 bases. Trimming at V came to 8 bases and at J to 7 bases, leaving 10 bases not matched to a gene. Germline V lookup: CDR1 SGHNT, CDR2 YENEEA. The CDR3 has 15 amino acids. Written as DNA, the CDR3 is TGTGCCAGCGAGGACAGGGGGCGAACGGGGAATGAGCAGTTCTTC. This translates into CASEDRGRTGNEQFF. Using reference TRBV11-3 and TRBJ2-1 for the parts outside the CDR3, the full variable domain is EAGVVQSPRYKIIEKKQPVAFWCNPISGHNTLYWYLQNLGQGPELLIRYENEEAVDDSQLPKDRFSAERLKGVDSTLKIQPAELGDSAVYLCASEDRGRTGNEQFFGPGTRLTVL.

The chain recombines TRBV4-2 with TRBJ2-7, with D perhaps matching TRBD2 (5 bases). Trimming shortened V by 1 base and J by 2 bases, and 15 bases separated the two germline ends. CDR1 is LGHNA and CDR2 is YNFKEQ in the germline V gene. The CDR3 consists of 16 residues. The CDR3 sequence is CASSQGMDWVAYEQYF. CDR3 DNA sequence: TGTGCCAGCAGCCAAGGGATGGACTGGGTAGCCTACGAGCAGTACTTC.

This clonotype was picked up a small number of times. The V and J genes are TRBV28 and TRBJ2-6, with D uncertain. The CDR3 is 12 residues long. The V gene lost 8 bases and the J gene lost 1 base, with 3 bases spanning the gap. Germline CDR1 and CDR2: MDHEN and SYDVKM. The CDR3 reads CASGSGANVLTF. The CDR3 region has the DNA TGTGCCAGCGGGTCTGGGGCCAACGTCCTGACTTTC.

This clonotype was recorded at least ten times. CDR3 in DNA: TGTGCCAGCAGTTATGGGGGATCTTCCTACAATGAGCAGTTCTTC. Translation gives CASSYGGSSYNEQFF. The V gene is TRBV28, the J gene TRBJ2-1, with D perhaps TRBD1 or TRBD2 (5 bases each). In germline, CDR1 is MDHEN, CDR2 SYDVKM. This CDR3 region has 15 residues. Trimming shortened V by 4 bases and J by 1 base, and 11 bases separated the two germline ends.

In regard to this clonotype: An end of the junction differs from the germline gene, which may be a read error. The chain uses TRBV11-2 and TRBJ1-1; D is unresolved. The CDR3 extends over 14 amino acids. Germline CDR1 is SGHAT and CDR2 is FQNNGV. This CDR3 is CASSLSRTNTETFF. Written as DNA, the CDR3 is TGTGCCAGCAGTTTATCCCGGACTAACACTGAAACTTTCTTT.

As to this clonotype: Just one base apart from a much larger clone, this may be a read error. The CDR3 DNA sequence: TGCGCCAGCAGCTCCCGACAGGGAAATCAGCCCCAGCATTTT. Amino acid sequence: CASSSRQGNQPQHF. The chain is built from TRBV4-1 and TRBJ1-5, with 7 bases that match TRBD1. V lost 5 bases and J lost 4; bases outside the gene matches: 5. Germline loops: CDR1 MGHRA, CDR2 YSYEKL. This CDR3 spans 14 amino acids.

In the case of this clonotype: A much bigger clone sits one base away, suggesting this may be a read error. The conserved closing phenylalanine or tryptophan is absent in this CDR3, likely reflecting a read error. The chain recombines TRBV6-6 with TRBJ2-5; D might be TRBD1 (6 bases). CDR1 and CDR2 (germline): MNHNY, SVGAGI (reference sequence). The CDR3 totals 14 residues. V was trimmed by 7 bases and J by 1 base, leaving 13 bases between them. This chain's CDR3 is CASIQGLPQETQYS. In nucleotides, the CDR3 is TGTGCCAGCATCCAGGGGCTGCCCCAAGAGACCCAGTACTCC.

V is TRBV20-1 and J is TRBJ2-6; D is undetermined. This CDR3 has 15 residues. Trimming shortened V by 2 bases and J by 0 bases, and 8 bases separated the two germline ends. Germline V gives CDR1 DFQATT, CDR2 SNEGSKA (reference sequence). Here the CDR3 reads CSARNINSGANVLTF. The CDR3 DNA is TGCAGTGCTAGAAACATCAACTCTGGGGCCAACGTCCTGACTTTC.

Worth noting for this clonotype: This may be a read error: a much more frequent sequence differs by one nucleotide. V is TRBV5-6 and J is TRBJ1-2; D is unresolved. The CDR3 runs to 14 residues. Germline CDR1 reads SGHDT; CDR2 reads YYEEEE. CDR3 sequence (DNA): TGTGCCAGCAACTTGGTGCTACATAAGGATGGCTACACCTTC. It translates to CASNLVLHKDGYTF.

In this sample, this clonotype turned up once. The junction shows a germline mismatch at one end, possibly a read error. The chain employs TRBV29-1 and TRBJ1-1, with D hard to call. The CDR3 extends over 13 amino acids. Germline V CDR1 and CDR2: SQVTM, ANQGSEA. CDR3: CSVKDTMKTEAFF. CDR3 DNA: TGCAGCGTTAAGGATACCATGAAGACTGAAGCTTTCTTT.

This clonotype was detected ten times or more. The chain recombines TRBV13 with TRBJ1-2; 7 bases are shared with TRBD1. Per the germline V gene, CDR1 is PRHDT and CDR2 is FYEKMQ (reference sequence). There are 17 residues in the CDR3. Germline trimming cut 5 bases from V and 0 bases from J; bases unmatched to any gene: 12. Here the CDR3 DNA reads TGTGCCAGCAGCAAAAAAGACGGGACAGCTTCTAACTATGGCTACACCTTC. Translated: CASSKKDGTASNYGYTF.

The chain joins TRBV5-1 to TRBJ2-5; 12 bases map to TRBD1. Trimming at V came to 3 bases and at J to 6 bases, leaving 6 bases not matched to a gene. Germline CDR1 SGHRS, CDR2 YFSETQ. This CDR3 is 15 amino acids long. The CDR3 region is CASSSSGTGGKTQYF. The CDR3 DNA sequence: TGCGCCAGCAGCTCGTCCGGGACAGGGGGCAAGACCCAGTACTTC.

Comments on this clonotype: This could be a read error, since a much larger clone is one nucleotide away. The chain recombines TRBV30 with TRBJ2-7, with D perhaps TRBD1 (5 bases). The CDR3 loop spans 12 amino acids. Germline values: CDR1 GTSNPN, CDR2 SVGIG (reference sequence). The CDR3 DNA follows: TGTACCTGGAGTGGTACAGGCTACGAGCAGTACTTC. Its protein is CTWSGTGYEQYF.

In the case of this clonotype: This could be a read error, since a much larger clone is one nucleotide away. The chain combines TRBV10-3 with TRBJ2-1; D gene unclear. Germline CDR1 ENHRY, CDR2 SYGVKD. The CDR3 is 14 residues long. The CDR3 reads CGISEVESYNEQFF. The CDR3 coding sequence is TGTGGCATCAGTGAGGTTGAGAGCTACAATGAGCAGTTCTTC.

In DNA, the CDR3 is TGTGCCAGCAGCACAACCAGCGGGAGAGGGTACGAGCAGTACTTC. Residues: CASSTTSGRGYEQYF. The rearrangement links TRBV11-2 to TRBJ2-7, with TRBD2 matching over 8 bases. This CDR3 is 15 amino acids long. V lost 5 bases, J lost 4 bases, and 10 bases stayed unmatched. Germline loops: CDR1 SGHAT, CDR2 FQNNGV.

V gene TRBV6-1 combines with J gene TRBJ2-7; D ambiguous. Germline V CDR1 and CDR2: MNHNS, SASEGT. V was trimmed by 7 bases and J by 6 bases, leaving 16 bases between them. The CDR3 sequence is 13 residues long. CDR3 DNA sequence: TGTGCCAGCACCTCCCGGGCCCCCCCCGAGCAGTACTTC. Protein product: CASTSRAPPEQYF.

The V gene is TRBV12-3 or TRBV12-4, the J gene TRBJ2-3; weak D call: TRBD2 (6 bases). V shed 7 bases and J shed 1 base, with 15 bases lying between them. The CDR3 sequence is 15 residues long. In DNA, the CDR3 is TGTGCCAGCATCCCCCCCGGGGGACGCACAGATACGCAGTATTTT. Protein product: CASIPPGGRTDTQYF.

With respect to this clonotype: It may be a read error: a sequence one base away is much more abundant. This chain uses TRBV6-5 with TRBJ1-3, with 9 bases that match TRBD1. This CDR3 has 14 residues. Germline CDR1 MNHEY, CDR2 SVGAGI. This CDR3 reads CTSSGGQGRNTIYF. DNA for the CDR3: TGTACCAGCAGCGGGGGACAGGGAAGAAACACCATATATTTT.

This clonotype was recorded only once. Because the CDR3 is missing its conserved closing phenylalanine or tryptophan, this is likely a read error. The chain recombines TRBV5-1 with TRBJ2-1, with 8 bases matching TRBD2. The CDR3 is 17 amino acids. CDR1 and CDR2 from the germline V gene are SGHRS and YFSETQ. V shed 4 bases and J 3 bases; nucleotides not matched to a gene: 12. The CDR3 nucleotides read TGCGCCAGCAGCCCGAACCCGACTAGCGAATACTACAATGAGCAGTTCTCC. This encodes CASSPNPTSEYYNEQFS.

This clonotype was seen a handful of times. Because the CDR3 is missing its conserved closing phenylalanine or tryptophan, this is likely a read error. This rearrangement joins TRBV11-2 to TRBJ1-6; 9 bases are shared with TRBD1. This CDR3 is built from 15 residues. Per germline, CDR1 SGHAT and CDR2 FQNNGV. The CDR3 sequence: CASSWTGANNSLLHY. The CDR3 DNA follows: TGTGCCAGCAGCTGGACAGGGGCCAATAATTCACTCCTCCACTAT.

This chain links TRBV5-5 with TRBJ1-1, with a possible D match to TRBD1 (5 bases). Per germline, CDR1 SGHKS and CDR2 YYEKEE (reference sequence). The CDR3 covers 17 residues. V was cut by 2 bases and J by 1 base, with 18 bases left in between. The DNA of the CDR3 is TGTGCCAGCAGCTTACCTCCCGGACATGGGGCGAACACTGAAGCTTTCTTT. Protein sequence: CASSLPPGHGANTEAFF.

The chain employs TRBV4-1 and TRBJ2-7; D not certain. This CDR3 is built from 14 residues. Trimming removed 1 base from V and 4 bases from J, with 11 bases in between. CDR1 MGHRA and CDR2 YSYEKL come from the germline V gene. CDR3 DNA: TGCGCCAGCAGCCAAGCAATCTCTCATTACGAGCAGTACTTC. Translating it yields CASSQAISHYEQYF.

To note about this clonotype: At one end, the junction sequence differs from germline, possibly due to a read error. V usage is TRBV11-1 and J usage is TRBJ1-1, with D possibly TRBD1 on 5 matching bases. The CDR3 covers 12 residues. CDR1 and CDR2 from the germline V gene are SGHAT and FQDESV (reference sequence). The CDR3 region is CASGGMNTEASF. The CDR3 region has the DNA TGTGCCAGTGGGGGAATGAACACTGAAGCTTCCTTT.

Points on this clonotype: The germline gene is not matched at one end of the junction; a read error may be the cause. This chain links TRBV11-2 with TRBJ2-7, with D uncertain. Germline lookup yields CDR1 SGHAT and CDR2 FQNNGV. CDR3 length: 10 residues. The CDR3, as DNA: TGTGTCAGCAGCTACAACGAGCAGTGCTTC. Its translation is CVSSYNEQCF. The full variable domain, in which reference TRBV11-2 and TRBJ2-7 provide the parts outside the CDR3, is EAGVAQSPRYKIIEKRQSVAFWCNPISGHATLYWYQQILGQGPKLLIQFQNNGVVDDSQLPKDRFSAERLKGVDSTLKIQPAKLEDSAVYLCVSSYNEQCFGPGTRLTVT.

On this clonotype itself: The junction differs from germline at one of its ends, possibly a read error. The CDR3 protein is CAGSSDSFSPLHF. DNA of the CDR3: TGTGCCGGCAGTTCGGACAGCTTTTCACCCCTCCACTTT. V and J are TRBV12-3 or TRBV12-4 and TRBJ1-6; perhaps TRBD1 as D (6 bases). The CDR3 is 13 amino acids.

Concerning this clonotype itself: A read error may be the cause here, since a much bigger clone is one base away. The CDR3 DNA reads as TGTGCCAGCAGCTTAGAGAGGGGTCTTGAAAAACTGTTTTTT. This gives the protein CASSLERGLEKLFF. J is TRBJ1-4 and V is TRBV7-8, with a possible D match to TRBD1 (5 bases). The ends were cut back, 1 base at V and 7 bases at J, with 10 bases in the middle. The CDR3 extends over 14 amino acids. CDR1 SGHVS and CDR2 FQNEAQ come from the germline V gene.

On this clonotype: A read error is possible here, since a much larger clone lies one base away. The chain links TRBV10-2 to TRBJ2-4; D is possibly TRBD1 or TRBD2 (5 bases each). The V gene's germline CDR1 is WSHSY and CDR2 SAAADI. The V end was cut by 4 bases, the J end by 7 bases, with 11 bases between. CDR3 length: 13 amino acids. CDR3 coding DNA: TGCGCCAGCAGTGGGGGACGGCGGAACATTCAGTACTTC. This encodes CASSGGRRNIQYF.